This is a list of T cell receptor beta chains from one sample in a study of CD8 T cells in ankylosing spondylitis. TCRdb recomputed calls from the 5' RACE reads with MiXCR, one row per CDR3 protein. Of around 220,000 distinct CDR3 sequences in the sample, 8% to 11% are singletons; the top ten hold roughly 23%. Sequenced material: blood, either unsorted or a sorted T cell fraction (not recorded which). The receptors were sampled from a male donor with ankylosing spondylitis or in good health (not recorded which). Both conserved end residues are part of each CDR3. The order of the fields is D gene, V gene, clone size, J gene, CDR3 protein, CDR3 DNA. A D gene is named only where the DNA matches it firmly. Clone size is not always given. Where it is, it says once, few, many or a class for expanded clones.

NA	TRBV5-6	few	TRBJ1-5	CASSFRGTLNNQPQHF	TGTGCCAGCAGCTTTCGAGGGACGCTTAACAATCAGCCCCAGCATTTT
NA	TRBV2	NA	TRBJ1-1	CASSDGMNTEAFF	TGTGCCAGCAGTGATGGAATGAACACTGAAGCTTTCTTT
TRBD2	TRBV7-3	NA	TRBJ2-3	CASSPQTSGGLGTDTQYF	TGTGCCAGCAGCCCGCAGACTAGCGGGGGGCTAGGAACAGATACGCAGTATTTT
NA	TRBV5-1	many	TRBJ2-3	CASSLEDTGTDTQYF	TGCGCCAGCAGCTTGGAAGACACCGGGACAGATACGCAGTATTTT
TRBD1	TRBV6-1	many	TRBJ2-2	CASSPRGTGYTGELFF	TGTGCCAGCAGCCCAAGAGGGACAGGCTACACCGGGGAGCTGTTTTTT
NA	TRBV2	NA	TRBJ1-1	CASSEWVTEAFF	TGTGCCAGCAGTGAATGGGTGACTGAAGCTTTCTTT
TRBD2	TRBV9	few	TRBJ2-2	CASSPLGLAGGRSGELFF	TGTGCCAGCAGCCCCCTGGGACTAGCGGGGGGGCGCAGCGGGGAGCTGTTTTTT
NA	TRBV5-5	NA	TRBJ1-1	CASSSVERFF	TGTGCCAGCAGCTCGGTTGAGAGGTTCTTT
NA	TRBV5-5	NA	TRBJ1-6	CASSLADPGNSPLHF	TGTGCCAGCAGCTTGGCTGATCCTGGGAATTCACCCCTCCACTTT
TRBD1	TRBV5-1	few	TRBJ2-5	CASSSVGTGQETQYF	TGCGCCAGCAGCTCGGTGGGGACAGGACAGGAGACCCAGTACTTC
TRBD1	TRBV20-1	NA	TRBJ2-1	CSAGDRGIYNEQFF	TGCAGTGCTGGGGACAGGGGGATATACAATGAGCAGTTCTTC
NA	TRBV12-3/TRBV12-4	many	TRBJ1-1	CASSHSRSGNTEAFF	TGTGCCAGCAGCCACTCCCGGTCGGGGAACACTGAAGCTTTCTTT
TRBD2	TRBV6-5	few	TRBJ2-1	CASSSSGGRDEQFF	TGTGCCAGCAGTTCTAGCGGGGGCCGGGATGAGCAGTTCTTC
NA	TRBV2	many	TRBJ1-6	CASRGGASYNSPLHF	TGTGCCAGCAGGGGGGGAGCTTCCTATAATTCACCCCTCCACTTT
TRBD2	TRBV7-3	few	TRBJ2-6	CASSSRSGGGDVLTF	TGTGCCAGCAGTTCAAGATCCGGGGGGGGTGACGTCCTGACTTTC
TRBD2	TRBV28	many	TRBJ2-3	CASSPQLQTSGRTDTQYF	TGTGCCAGCAGTCCCCAACTCCAGACTAGCGGCAGGACAGATACGCAGTATTTT